This T cell receptor beta chain derives from a study of T-cell reconstitution after alpha-beta-depleted transplantation in children. It was with unique molecular identifiers that the TCRbeta library was prepared. TCRdb reprocessed the PCR reads with MiXCR, giving one entry per CDR3 protein. There are roughly 82,000 distinct CDR3 sequences in the sample; 13% to 15% occur only once, and 25% to 30% lies in the top ten. Unmatched junction bases numbered 3, after V lost 5 bases and J lost 3 bases. Looked up from germline, CDR1 is SGHTA and CDR2 is FQGNSA. This CDR3 has 16 amino acids. The material sequenced was PBMCs, mostly from graft donor cells, taken 180 days after TCRalphabeta/CD19-depleted stem cell transplant. This sequence originates from a male patient between 2 and 10 years old who had a stem cell transplant for acute lymphoblastic leukemia, so the T cells may come from the graft donor. This chain uses TRBV7-2 with TRBJ2-2; 13 bases agree with TRBD2. CDR3 nucleotides: TGTGCCAGCAGCCCCACTAGCGGGGGGGACACCGGGGAGCTGTTTTTT. Translated: CASSPTSGGDTGELFF. Full variable domain (missing parts from reference TRBV7-2 and TRBJ2-2): GAGVSQSPSNKVTEKGKDVELRCDPISGHTALYWYRQSLGQGLEFLIYFQGNSAPDKSGLPSDRFSAERTGGSVSTLTIQRTQQEDSAVYLCASSPTSGGDTGELFFGEGSRLTVL.